These 30 T cell receptor beta chains were all obtained from the same sample, sequenced in a study of regulatory T cells in long-lasting Graves disease (dated by TCRdb to the early 2020s). Libraries were built with multiplex PCR. The data were produced on an Illumina HiSeq 4000. iRepertoire HTBI primers and Arm-PCR amplification of CDR3 regions were used to construct TCR beta libraries. Clones were called with MiXCR by TCRdb after fastp trimmed the public reads at Q25, and only in-frame beta chains were retained. Each record represents a unique CDR3 protein, reported with the most common genes and DNA among its rows. The sample table contains hundreds of thousands of distinct CDR3 sequences; only one count was recorded for 16% of them. The top ten constitute roughly 27% of the sample. What the time point label conveys for this sample: newly diagnosed GD, antithyroid drugs for less than 3 months. RNA was extracted from PBMCs in TRIzol for both TCR sequencing and RNA sequencing.

The same sample was also used in a study of T cells in Graves' hyperthyroidism and ophthalmopathy.

The sequences come from peripheral blood mononuclear cells (PBMCs), collected at new diagnosis, from a patient treated with antithyroid drugs. Receptors originate from a man aged 35 to 55 with Graves disease. Donor details come from another sample of the same person, matched by shared clones.

Many counts were recorded for this clonotype. The chain uses TRBV18 and TRBJ2-7, with TRBD1 matching 9 bases. This CDR3 comprises 14 residues. The J segment lost 5 bases and the V segment lost 3 bases, leaving 5 bases of the junction unmatched. Germline-derived CDR1 and CDR2 are KGHSH and LQKENI. CDR3 DNA: TGTGCCAGCTCACCCGACAGGGGGAGCAACGAGCAGTACTTC. Translating it yields CASSPDRGSNEQYF.

To note about this clonotype: A much larger clonotype is one base distant, so this may be a read error. V is TRBV12-3 or TRBV12-4 and J is TRBJ2-7; a weak D match, TRBD2 (7 bases). V lost 5 bases and J 7 bases, leaving 27 bases between the germline ends. There are 17 residues in the CDR3. The chain's CDR3 is CASSPMGGGPIGNEQYF. As DNA, the CDR3 is TGTGCCAGCAGTCCAATGGGCGGGGGCCCGATAGGCAATGAGCAGTACTTC.

This chain connects TRBV10-3 to TRBJ2-2; D is uncertain. Trimming pared 7 bases from V and 6 bases from J, leaving 6 bases between. CDR3 length equals 11 residues. CDR1 is ENHRY and CDR2 is SYGVKD in the germline V gene. The CDR3 bases are TGTGCCATCAAAGTAGCCGGGGAGCTGTTTTTT. Translated, it gives CAIKVAGELFF.

This clonotype has more than one count but fewer than ten. The chain has TRBV2 and TRBJ1-5; D is unresolved. Germline CDR1 SNHLY, CDR2 FYNNEI. The CDR3 runs 13 residues. V lost 5 bases and J lost 4, with 9 bases in between. As DNA, the CDR3 is TGTGCCAGCAGTCCGAGCGCGAATCAGCCCCAGCATTTT. Encoded protein: CASSPSANQPQHF.

The chain has TRBV6-2 or TRBV6-3 and TRBJ2-3; 8 bases match TRBD1. Germline trimming cut 5 bases from V and 5 bases from J; bases unmatched to any gene: 12. This CDR3 is built from 16 residues. Germline assignment: CDR1 MNHEY and CDR2 SVGEGT. CDR3 loop: CASSENDRGGLDTQYF. DNA of the CDR3: TGTGCCAGCAGTGAAAACGACAGGGGTGGCCTAGATACGCAGTATTTT.

This chain uses TRBV15 with TRBJ2-3; D is perhaps TRBD2 (6 bases). The V gene lost 5 bases and the J gene lost 2 bases, with 17 bases spanning the gap. Germline assignment: CDR1 LNHNV and CDR2 YYDKDF (reference sequence). The CDR3 loop spans 16 amino acids. The CDR3 reads CATSGALGLHTDTQYF. CDR3 sequence (DNA): TGTGCCACCAGCGGAGCCCTGGGACTTCACACAGATACGCAGTATTTT.

This clonotype has only a few counts. The chain has TRBV7-9 and TRBJ2-1, with 16 positions matching TRBD2. The CDR3 sequence is 16 residues long. V was clipped by 5 bases and J by 6 bases; unmatched bases: 4. Per germline, CDR1 SEHNR and CDR2 FQNEAQ (reference sequence). CDR3 loop: CASSTGLAGGRNEQFF. CDR3 coding DNA: TGTGCCAGCAGCACGGGACTAGCGGGGGGGCGCAATGAGCAGTTCTTC.

The sample holds many counts of this clonotype. The rearrangement uses TRBV5-4 and TRBJ2-1; 10 bases match TRBD2. The junction had 4 bases not matched to a gene; V was cut back by 0 bases and J by 7 bases. Germline loops: CDR1 SGHNT, CDR2 YYREEE (reference sequence). This CDR3 is 15 amino acids long. The CDR3 protein is CASSLVLAGRNEQFF. The CDR3 nucleotides read TGTGCCAGCAGCTTGGTACTAGCGGGGAGGAATGAGCAGTTCTTC.

The chain is built from TRBV5-1 and TRBJ1-1, with D possibly matching TRBD1 (5 bases). From germline, CDR1 is SGHRS and CDR2 YFSETQ. CDR3 length equals 15 residues. V lost 8 bases to trimming and J lost 3 bases, with 20 bases between them. CDR3 nucleotides: TGCGCCAGAAGCCCACGGGGGACGCAAGACACTGAAGCTTTCTTT. It codes for CARSPRGTQDTEAFF.

In its sample, this clonotype was seen many times. The rearrangement uses TRBV2 and TRBJ1-4, with TRBD1 as a possible D gene (5 bases). The CDR3 has 14 amino acids. The V and J ends lost 4 bases and 6 bases respectively, with 12 bases between them. CDR1 is SNHLY and CDR2 is FYNNEI in the germline V gene. The CDR3, as DNA: TGTGCCAGCAGTGTACAGGTCTCCTATGAAAAACTGTTTTTT. Amino acids: CASSVQVSYEKLFF.

The V gene is TRBV9, the J gene TRBJ2-1; D gene unclear. From germline, CDR1 is SGDLS and CDR2 YYNGEE. Trimming took 1 base from V and 4 from J, leaving 9 bases between them. The CDR3 spans 14 residues. The CDR3 region is CASSVNKGYNEQFF. As DNA, the CDR3 is TGTGCCAGCAGCGTAAATAAAGGTTACAATGAGCAGTTCTTC. The full variable domain, its missing parts supplied by reference TRBV9 and TRBJ2-1, is DSGVTQTPKHLITATGQRVTLRCSPRSGDLSVYWYQQSLDQGLQFLIQYYNGEERAKGNILERFSAQQFPDLHSELNLSSLELGDSALYFCASSVNKGYNEQFFGPGTRLTVL.

In this sample, this clonotype turned up many times. This sequence joins TRBV5-4 and TRBJ2-3, with D perhaps matching TRBD2 (6 bases). Trimming stripped 4 bases from V and 0 bases from J, with 12 bases between. The CDR3 runs 15 residues. Germline-derived CDR1 and CDR2 are SGHNT and YYREEE (reference sequence). The CDR3 DNA follows: TGTGCCAGCAGCGATACTAGCTGGAGCACAGATACGCAGTATTTT. Translated: CASSDTSWSTDTQYF.

The table lists this clonotype with many counts. CDR3 protein: CASSPPGIGDTEAFF. DNA of the CDR3: TGTGCCAGCTCACCCCCGGGGATTGGGGACACTGAAGCTTTCTTT. V gene TRBV18 combines with J gene TRBJ1-1; D unresolved. Germline V CDR1 and CDR2: KGHSH, LQKENI. CDR3 length: 15 amino acids. V gave up 3 bases and J gave up 3 bases, with 14 bases separating them.

This clonotype was seen ten or more times. A junction end diverges from the germline sequence, so it may reflect a read error. The CDR3 loop is CASSLEWSGVGTEAFF. CDR3 in DNA: TGCGCCAGCAGCTTGGAGTGGAGCGGAGTAGGAACTGAAGCTTTCTTT. The rearrangement uses TRBV7-9 and TRBJ1-1, with D hard to call. The CDR3 totals 16 residues. CDR1 is SEHNR and CDR2 is FQNEAQ in the germline V gene (reference sequence).

This chain joins TRBV7-2 and TRBJ2-5; the D gene is possibly TRBD2 (7 bases). CDR1 and CDR2 from the germline V gene are SGHTA and FQGNSA. This CDR3 is built from 16 residues. The V end was cut by 2 bases, the J end by 5 bases, with 18 bases between. CDR3: CASSLSIRGARETQYF. The CDR3 bases are TGTGCCAGCAGCTTAAGCATCCGGGGGGCGCGTGAGACCCAGTACTTC.

At least ten counts were recorded for this clonotype. V and J are TRBV5-1 and TRBJ2-2, with TRBD1 as a possible D gene (6 bases). The CDR3 loop spans 15 amino acids. Per the germline V gene, CDR1 is SGHRS and CDR2 is YFSETQ. Trimming shortened V by 4 bases and J by 1 base, and 11 bases separated the two germline ends. CDR3 amino acids: CASSKGGLNTGELFF. The CDR3 DNA is TGCGCCAGCAGCAAAGGGGGTCTGAACACCGGGGAGCTGTTTTTT.

The chain couples TRBV7-2 to TRBJ2-7; no firm D call. Trimming took off 4 bases at V and 7 bases at J, with 20 bases between the two ends. CDR1 is SGHTA, CDR2 FQGNSA, per germline. The CDR3 totals 15 residues. The CDR3 loop is CASSSPGSPWVEQYF. In DNA, the CDR3 is TGTGCCAGCAGCTCTCCAGGATCTCCTTGGGTGGAGCAGTACTTC.

This clonotype has a count of ten or more. Written as DNA, the CDR3 is TGTGCCAGCAGTCCTGCCGTAAAGGGGCAAGAGCAGTACTTC. Translating it yields CASSPAVKGQEQYF. The chain links TRBV6-2 or TRBV6-3 to TRBJ2-7, with TRBD1 as a possible D gene (5 bases). The CDR3 has 14 residues. Trimming pared 5 bases from V and 7 bases from J, leaving 18 bases between. Looked up from germline, CDR1 is MNHEY and CDR2 is SVGEGT.

This chain connects TRBV6-1 to TRBJ2-7; D gene unclear. V gave up 0 bases and J gave up 4 bases, with 10 bases separating them. Germline V gives CDR1 MNHNS, CDR2 SASEGT. The CDR3 length is 14 residues. The CDR3 here is CASSEALWGYEQYF. CDR3 DNA sequence: TGTGCCAGCAGTGAAGCGCTTTGGGGTTACGAGCAGTACTTC.

Ten or more counts support this clonotype. CDR3 DNA: TGTGCCTGGAGTGTGAATAGGAACACTGAAGCTTTCTTT. It codes for CAWSVNRNTEAFF. The chain couples TRBV30 to TRBJ1-1; D is undetermined. V lost 0 bases, J lost 1 base, and 6 bases lay in between. This CDR3 has 13 amino acids. Germline V gives CDR1 GTSNPN, CDR2 SVGIG (reference sequence). The variable domain in full, completed from reference TRBV30 and TRBJ1-1, reads SQTIHQWPATLVQPVGSPLSLECTVEGTSNPNLYWYRQAAGRGLQLLFYSVGIGQISSEVPQNLSASRPQDRQFILSSKKLLLSDSGFYLCAWSVNRNTEAFFGQGTRLTVV.

Many counts were recorded for this clonotype. The chain joins TRBV28 to TRBJ2-4; the D is unclear. CDR1 and CDR2 from the germline V gene are MDHEN and SYDVKM. Between the trimmed V and J ends, which lost 6 bases and 15 bases, there was a span of 15 bases. This CDR3 is built from 11 residues. The CDR3 nucleotides are TGTGCCAGCAGATATGGTACTGCCGCGTACTTC. Translating it yields CASRYGTAAYF.

This clonotype was found a few times. A much larger clone differs from this one at a single base, so this may be a read error. This chain joins TRBV7-8 and TRBJ2-6, with 10 positions matching TRBD1. Germline CDR1 SGHVS, CDR2 FQNEAQ. The CDR3 has 16 residues. In DNA, the CDR3 is TGTGCCAGCAGCTTAGGACAGGGGGCTGGGGCCAACGTCCTGGCTTTC. Amino acids: CASSLGQGAGANVLAF.

This clonotype has at least ten counts. The rearrangement links TRBV7-9 to TRBJ2-5, with D perhaps being TRBD1 or TRBD2 (5 bases each). From germline, CDR1 is SEHNR and CDR2 FQNEAQ (reference sequence). Trimming removed 2 bases from V and 4 bases from J, with 8 bases in between. The CDR3 totals 13 residues. CDR3 protein: CASSLMGTETQYF. CDR3 nucleotide sequence: TGTGCCAGCAGCTTAATGGGGACAGAGACCCAGTACTTC. Based on the CDR3 plus reference TRBV7-9 and TRBJ2-5, the full variable domain is DTGVSQNPRHKITKRGQNVTFRCDPISEHNRLYWYRQTLGQGPEFLTYFQNEAQLEKSRLLSDRFSAERPKGSFSTLEIQRTEQGDSAMYLCASSLMGTETQYFGPGTRLLVL.

This clonotype was recorded at least ten times. The J gene is TRBJ1-4, the V gene TRBV18; D possibly corresponds to TRBD1 (5 bases). Trimming left V 4 bases short and J 5 bases short, with 14 bases between. The CDR3 contains 15 residues. The germline CDR1 and CDR2 sequences are KGHSH and LQKENI. The CDR3 reads CASSQEMTANEKLFF. CDR3 nucleotides: TGTGCCAGCTCACAAGAAATGACAGCCAATGAAAAACTGTTTTTT.

This clonotype was counted ten times or more. The chain uses TRBV7-2 and TRBJ2-5; the D gene is possibly TRBD2 (5 bases). The CDR3 loop spans 15 amino acids. Trimming removed 1 base at V and 6 bases at J, with 15 bases between. Germline values: CDR1 SGHTA, CDR2 FQGNSA. CDR3 region: CASSLGPASGKTQYF. The CDR3 region has the DNA TGTGCCAGCAGCTTAGGGCCGGCCTCCGGGAAGACCCAGTACTTC.

Concerning this clonotype: Being one base from a much bigger clone, this may be a read error. The chain couples TRBV18 to TRBJ2-6; a possible D gene is TRBD2 (5 bases). CDR3 length: 18 amino acids. The V end lost 1 base, the J end lost 0 bases, and 13 bases lay between the germline ends. Germline CDR1 reads KGHSH; CDR2 reads LQKENI. The CDR3 DNA is TGTGCCAGCTCACCACTTAGCGCCCCTTCCTCTGGGGCCAACGTCCTGACTTTC. Translated, it gives CASSPLSAPSSGANVLTF.

The gene calls are TRBV19 and TRBJ1-5, with D uncertain. Deletions cut 9 bases from V and 1 base from J, with 7 bases between. From germline, CDR1 is LNHDA and CDR2 SQIVND (reference sequence). The CDR3 is 12 residues long. The DNA for the CDR3 is TGTGCCAGACCCGACAGCAATCAGCCCCAGCATTTT. It translates to CARPDSNQPQHF.

The DNA for the CDR3 is TGCGCCAGCAGCCTCCCCACCTCCTCCGGGGAGCTGTTTTTT. This codes for CASSLPTSSGELFF. The V gene is TRBV5-1, the J gene TRBJ2-2; D call uncertain. CDR1 is SGHRS, CDR2 YFSETQ, per germline. V was pared by 4 bases and J by 6 bases, with 13 bases between. The CDR3 is made up of 14 amino acids.

This clonotype was seen ten or more times. The chain employs TRBV6-2 or TRBV6-3 and TRBJ2-7, with TRBD1 matching 8 bases. Trimming cost V 6 bases and J 3 bases; bases outside gene matches: 10. The CDR3 runs 15 residues. CDR1 and CDR2 (germline): MNHEY, SVGEGT. The DNA of the CDR3 is TGTGCCAGCAGGACCCTTAGGGGGACAGGCTACGAGCAGTACTTC. This translates into CASRTLRGTGYEQYF.

In this sample, this clonotype turned up many times. V is TRBV13 and J is TRBJ1-1, with 10 bases identical to TRBD1. Per germline, CDR1 PRHDT and CDR2 FYEKMQ (reference sequence). The CDR3 totals 13 residues. With V trimmed by 5 bases and J by 5 bases, 2 bases remained unmatched. The CDR3 DNA is TGTGCCAGCAGCGGGACAGGGGAAACTGAAGCTTTCTTT. It codes for CASSGTGETEAFF.